This T cell receptor (beta chain) was recovered during a study of patients and donors after allogeneic stem cell transplantation. Germline CDR1 MGHDK, CDR2 SYGVNS. V gave up 6 bases and J gave up 7 bases, with 13 bases separating them. The CDR3 runs to 12 residues. This clonotype was detected a few times. Via MiXCR, TCRdb re-called the RT-PCR reads, giving one row per CDR3 protein. Altogether fewer than 200,000 distinct CDR3 sequences are present, 30% being singletons, with the ten largest covering 3.2%. Material for sequencing was blood, either unsorted or a sorted T cell fraction (not recorded which). The receptor comes from a human donor who was either an allogeneic HSCT recipient or a stem cell or donor lymphocyte infusion donor (not recorded which). It is not recorded whose cells these are; they may come from a transplant donor. The rearrangement joins TRBV25-1 to TRBJ2-7; tentatively, D is TRBD1 (7 bases). The CDR3 loop reads CASRDREEEQYF. The CDR3 nucleotides read TGTGCCAGCAGAGACAGGGAGGAAGAGCAGTACTTC.